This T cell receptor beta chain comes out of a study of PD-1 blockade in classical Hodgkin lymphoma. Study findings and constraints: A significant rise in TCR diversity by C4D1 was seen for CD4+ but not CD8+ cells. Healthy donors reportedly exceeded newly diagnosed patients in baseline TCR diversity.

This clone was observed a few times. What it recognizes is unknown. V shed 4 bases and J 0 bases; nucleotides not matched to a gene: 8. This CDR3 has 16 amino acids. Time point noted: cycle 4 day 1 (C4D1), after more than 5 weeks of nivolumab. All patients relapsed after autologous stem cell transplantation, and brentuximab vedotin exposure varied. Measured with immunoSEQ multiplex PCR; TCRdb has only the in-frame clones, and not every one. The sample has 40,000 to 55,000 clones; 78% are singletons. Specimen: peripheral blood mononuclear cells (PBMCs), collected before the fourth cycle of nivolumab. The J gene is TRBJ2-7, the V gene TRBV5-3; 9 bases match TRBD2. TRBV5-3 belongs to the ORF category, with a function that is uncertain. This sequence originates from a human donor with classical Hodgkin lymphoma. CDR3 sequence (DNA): TGTGCCAGAAGCACAAGACTAGCGGAAAGCTCCTACGAGCAGTACTTC. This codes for CARSTRLAESSYEQYF.